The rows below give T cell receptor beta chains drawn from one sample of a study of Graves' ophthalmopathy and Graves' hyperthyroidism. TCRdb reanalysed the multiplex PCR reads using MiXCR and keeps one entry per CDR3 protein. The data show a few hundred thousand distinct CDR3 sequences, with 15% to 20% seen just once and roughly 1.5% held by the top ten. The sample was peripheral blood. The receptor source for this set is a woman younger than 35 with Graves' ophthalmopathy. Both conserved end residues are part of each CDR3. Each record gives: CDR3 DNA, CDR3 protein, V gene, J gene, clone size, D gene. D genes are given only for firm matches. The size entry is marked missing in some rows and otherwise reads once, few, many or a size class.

CDR3nt: TGCGCCAGCAGCTTGGAAGGAGCGCCCTACGAGCAGTACTTC
CDR3aa: CASSLEGAPYEQYF
v_gene: TRBV5-1
j_gene: TRBJ2-7
abundance: -
d_gene: -

CDR3nt: TGTGCCTGGGCACCCGGGGCCAAGGACACTGAAGCTTTCTTT
CDR3aa: CAWAPGAKDTEAFF
v_gene: TRBV30
j_gene: TRBJ1-1
abundance: many
d_gene: -

CDR3nt: TGTGCCAGCAGCGTAGGAGCGGGAAGGTACTACGAGCAGTACTTC
CDR3aa: CASSVGAGRYYEQYF
v_gene: TRBV9
j_gene: TRBJ2-7
abundance: -
d_gene: TRBD2

CDR3nt: TGTGCCAGCAGTTACTCGAGGACAGGGGGCAACTATGGCTACACCTTC
CDR3aa: CASSYSRTGGNYGYTF
v_gene: TRBV6-2/TRBV6-3
j_gene: TRBJ1-2
abundance: -
d_gene: TRBD1

CDR3nt: TGTGCCAGCAGCAGGGGGAGCGACTATGGCTACACCTTC
CDR3aa: CASSRGSDYGYTF
v_gene: TRBV6-1
j_gene: TRBJ1-2
abundance: -
d_gene: TRBD1

CDR3nt: TGTGCCAGCAGCCCTCAATCGGGGGGGTTCAATCAGCCCCAGCATTTT
CDR3aa: CASSPQSGGFNQPQHF
v_gene: TRBV11-2
j_gene: TRBJ1-5
abundance: many
d_gene: -

CDR3nt: TGTGCCAGCAGCTTAGGGGACAGTCGAAACACCATATATTTT
CDR3aa: CASSLGDSRNTIYF
v_gene: TRBV7-2
j_gene: TRBJ1-3
abundance: many
d_gene: TRBD1

CDR3nt: TGTGCCAGCAGTGGGGAGAGGGATGTCACCGGGGAGCTGTTTTTT
CDR3aa: CASSGERDVTGELFF
v_gene: TRBV6-1
j_gene: TRBJ2-2
abundance: many
d_gene: -

CDR3nt: TGTGCCAGCAGCGCGTTTCAGGGGGATACGCAGTATTTT
CDR3aa: CASSAFQGDTQYF
v_gene: TRBV11-2
j_gene: TRBJ2-3
abundance: many
d_gene: -

CDR3nt: TGTGCCTGGAGTGTACAATTTGGGCGGGGGGCTCCACGCACCGGGGAGCTGTTTTTT
CDR3aa: CAWSVQFGRGAPRTGELFF
v_gene: TRBV30
j_gene: TRBJ2-2
abundance: few
d_gene: TRBD2

CDR3nt: TGTGCCAGCAGTTCTCACGCCGGGGAGCTGTTTTTT
CDR3aa: CASSSHAGELFF
v_gene: TRBV12-3/TRBV12-4
j_gene: TRBJ2-2
abundance: many
d_gene: -

CDR3nt: TGTGCCAGCAGCTCAAGGAGCGGGACAGGCGGGGAGCTGTTTTTT
CDR3aa: CASSSRSGTGGELFF
v_gene: TRBV7-2
j_gene: TRBJ2-2
abundance: many
d_gene: -

CDR3nt: TGTGCTAGTGGTTCGGACGATATTTGGACTGAAGCTTTCTTT
CDR3aa: CASGSDDIWTEAFF
v_gene: TRBV12-5
j_gene: TRBJ1-1
abundance: many
d_gene: -

CDR3nt: TGCGCCAGCAGCTTGAGGGGACAGGTCAACTACGAGCAGTACTTC
CDR3aa: CASSLRGQVNYEQYF
v_gene: TRBV5-1
j_gene: TRBJ2-7
abundance: many
d_gene: TRBD1

CDR3nt: TGTGCCAGCAAAAAGAAGCGGGGGGGATCCTACAATGAGCAGTTCTTC
CDR3aa: CASKKKRGGSYNEQFF
v_gene: TRBV27
j_gene: TRBJ2-1
abundance: -
d_gene: TRBD2

CDR3nt: TGTGCCAGCAGCCCACCTGGGGCCCGCTCCTACGAGCAGTACTTC
CDR3aa: CASSPPGARSYEQYF
v_gene: TRBV14
j_gene: TRBJ2-7
abundance: -
d_gene: -